This T cell receptor (beta chain) derives from a study of regulatory T cells in long-lasting Graves disease. Study outcomes and limitations: Exclusively peripheral blood, rather than thyroid tissue, was studied.

CDR1 SQVTM and CDR2 ANQGSEA come from the germline V gene. After removal of 4 bases from V and 8 bases from J, the junction contained 10 bases not matched to a gene. The CDR3 runs 14 residues. Combining iRepertoire HTBI primers with Arm-PCR of CDR3 regions, the authors built TCR beta libraries. In the original analysis: Samples collectively showed fewer than 80 TRBV and more than 12 TRBJ segments. TCRdb reprocessed the multiplex PCR reads via MiXCR and lists one record per CDR3 protein. These V and J calls are TCRdb output, not the study's own analysis. Among over 450,000 distinct CDR3 sequences listed, about 12% were seen once. In the case of this clonotype: Its antigen is not known.

Time point given: newly diagnosed GD, antithyroid drugs for less than 3 months. Following extraction of RNA from PBMCs, that RNA was used to make the TCR library. These same data were also listed under a study on T cells in Graves' hyperthyroidism and ophthalmopathy.

Sample: peripheral blood mononuclear cells (PBMCs), taken at new diagnosis, from a patient treated with antithyroid drugs. The rearrangement joins TRBV29-1 to TRBJ2-1; 8 positions match TRBD2. This sequence originates from a woman aged 25 to 39 with Graves disease. The CDR3 nucleotides read TGCAGCGTTGGGACAGCGGGAGTCGGGTATGAGCAGTTCTTC. Protein product: CSVGTAGVGYEQFF.